The clone carrying this TCR beta chain was recorded many times. Per the original data handling: It was from reference gene primer amplification that nucleated cell counts were estimated. The method was immunoSEQ multiplex PCR; TCRdb's version includes in-frame clones alone and lacks a portion of them. V and J calls and clone size are copied from that table; D and trimming were computed from the DNA. Of more than 150,000 clones listed, around 79% are singletons. This CDR3 has 18 residues. CDR1 SGDLS and CDR2 YYNGEE come from the germline V gene. V lost 3 bases and J lost 0; bases outside the gene matches: 14. These data originate in a study of blood T cell repertoires in COVID-19. At the level of the study: Samples taken during acute and convalescent COVID-19 were collected in the United States, Italy and Spain. T cells, B-cell-depleted T cells, or PBMCs provided the cDNA or gDNA that served as material.

The genes are TRBV9 and TRBJ1-2, with 7 positions matching TRBD1. The receptor comes from a woman between 70 and 85 years old with acute or convalescent COVID-19. The specimen was peripheral blood. The CDR3 reads CASSASPLRGLPNYGYTF. For the CDR3, the DNA is TGTGCCAGCAGCGCATCCCCGCTGAGGGGGCTCCCTAACTATGGCTACACCTTC. Full variable domain (rest looked up from reference TRBV9 and TRBJ1-2): DSGVTQTPKHLITATGQRVTLRCSPRSGDLSVYWYQQSLDQGLQFLIQYYNGEERAKGNILERFSAQQFPDLHSELNLSSLELGDSALYFCASSASPLRGLPNYGYTFGSGTRLTVV.